The clone carrying this T cell receptor (beta chain) was observed once. At least 6 micrograms of total RNA were extracted per sample. The data are from a study of blood T cells in healthy people across ages. Primers used in a second PCR of about 6 to 11 cycles were a sample-barcoded 5' primer and a J-beta primer mix. TCRdb itself ran the 5' RACE reads through MiXCR, one entry per CDR3 protein. The table lists 1.5 million to 2 million distinct CDR3 sequences, around half of them singletons. The TCR was taken from a woman between 35 and 50 years old in good health. Input material: blood.

CDR3 sequence reads: CSANPGQGAKYGYTF. The CDR3 DNA sequence: TGCAGTGCTAACCCGGGACAGGGGGCGAAGTATGGCTACACCTTC. This sequence joins TRBV20-1 and TRBJ1-2; 12 positions match TRBD1. The V segment lost 4 bases and the J segment 5 bases; nucleotides outside the gene matches: 8. CDR1 and CDR2 from the germline V gene are DFQATT and SNEGSKA (reference sequence). The CDR3 covers 15 residues.